Listed below are T cell receptor beta chains from one sample, sequenced in a study of blood T cell repertoires in COVID-19. TCRdb's copy holds only in-frame clones and misses some; the assay was immunoSEQ multiplex PCR. The sample lists approximately 200,000 clones, 85% occurring once. The source material was PBMCs or T cells enriched from blood (not recorded which). These receptors were collected from a middle-aged man who had recovered from COVID-19. The CDR3 runs from the conserved cysteine through the conserved F or W. A D gene is named only where the DNA matches it firmly. A clone size is listed for some rows: how often the clone was seen (once, few, many), or a class if it is expanded.

d_gene | j_gene | abundance | v_gene | CDR3aa | CDR3nt
TRBD1 | TRBJ1-2 | . | TRBV9 | CASSANQGDYGYTF | TGTGCCAGCAGCGCGAATCAGGGGGACTATGGCTACACCTTC
. | TRBJ1-4 | once | TRBV6-5 | CASRDLGAPEEKLFF | TGTGCCAGCAGAGATCTTGGAGCCCCCGAGGAAAAACTGTTTTTT
. | TRBJ2-2 | . | TRBV6-5 | CASRGRSLTGELFF | TGTGCCAGCAGGGGGCGTTCCCTGACCGGGGAGCTGTTTTTT
. | TRBJ2-7 | . | TRBV7-3 | CASSLGPGDEQYF | TGTGCCAGCAGCTTAGGGCCGGGGGACGAGCAGTACTTC
TRBD2 | TRBJ2-1 | . | TRBV20-1 | CSARTSGQLFF | TGCAGTGCTAGGACTAGCGGCCAACTGTTCTTC
TRBD1 | TRBJ1-2 | . | TRBV2 | CASSEELTGRYGYTF | TGTGCCAGCAGTGAAGAACTGACAGGGCGCTATGGCTACACCTTC
. | TRBJ2-1 | . | TRBV28 | CASSLSQGLSNEQFF | TGTGCCAGCAGTTTAAGTCAGGGCCTCAGCAATGAGCAGTTCTTC
. | TRBJ1-2 | . | TRBV9 | CASSVGNREFYGYTF | TGTGCCAGCAGCGTAGGGAACAGGGAGTTCTATGGCTACACCTTC
. | TRBJ2-3 | . | TRBV10-3 | CAIQSISGGDTDTQYF | TGTGCCATCCAATCAATTTCCGGCGGCGACACAGATACGCAGTATTTT
. | TRBJ2-2 | . | TRBV6-4 | CASSLDSTGELFF | TGTGCCAGCAGTCTGGACTCCACCGGGGAGCTGTTTTTT
TRBD1 | TRBJ2-7 | many | TRBV12-5 | CASGPGQGYEQYF | TGTGCTAGTGGCCCGGGACAGGGTTACGAGCAGTACTTC
. | TRBJ1-6 | . | TRBV19 | CATTGSLNSPLHF | TGTGCCACCACCGGGTCCTTGAATTCACCCCTCCACTTT
TRBD2 | TRBJ2-1 | few | TRBV3-1/TRBV3-2 | CASSHGEGMGYNEQFF | TGTGCCAGCAGCCATGGGGAGGGGATGGGATACAATGAGCAGTTCTTC
. | TRBJ2-3 | . | TRBV5-8 | CASSPSAPTGTSTDTQYF | TGTGCCAGCAGCCCCTCTGCCCCGACAGGGACTAGCACAGATACGCAGTATTTT